Listed here are 18 T cell receptor beta chains from one sample, sequenced in a study of blood T cell repertoires in COVID-19. The method was immunoSEQ multiplex PCR; TCRdb's version includes in-frame clones alone and lacks a portion of them. Among 190,000 or so clones, approximately 87% were seen once, and the ten largest hold approximately 0.75%. Sequenced: peripheral blood. These receptors originate from a woman between 65 and 79 years old with acute or convalescent COVID-19.

This chain connects TRBV4-1 to TRBJ2-5; tentative D call: TRBD1 (5 bases). V was trimmed by 3 bases and J by 5 bases, leaving 13 bases between them. CDR1 MGHRA and CDR2 YSYEKL come from the germline V gene. The CDR3 is made up of 14 amino acids. The CDR3 region is CASSHLLGAETQYF. The CDR3, as DNA: TGCGCCAGCAGCCACCTCTTAGGGGCCGAGACCCAGTACTTC.

The chain has TRBV5-4 and TRBJ2-3; 15 nucleotides align to TRBD2. The CDR3 is 19 amino acids. Trimming cost V 4 bases and J 2 bases; bases outside gene matches: 11. Germline V gene lookup returns CDR1 SGHNT and CDR2 YYREEE (reference sequence). CDR3 in amino acids: CASSLGGLAGGGSTDTQYF. The CDR3 DNA sequence: TGTGCCAGCAGCCTAGGAGGACTAGCGGGGGGGGGCTCCACAGATACGCAGTATTTT.

The J gene is TRBJ1-2, the V gene TRBV18; D is undetermined. The V end lost 3 bases, the J end lost 8 bases, and 13 bases lay between the germline ends. This CDR3 contains 13 residues. Per germline, CDR1 KGHSH and CDR2 LQKENI. The CDR3 DNA follows: TGTGCCAGCTCACCGAACCCTCCTGAGGGCTACACCTTC. This codes for CASSPNPPEGYTF.

This chain's CDR3 is CASSLSLPRGSTDTQYF. The CDR3 region has the DNA TGTGCCAGCAGTTTATCGCTCCCCCGCGGTAGCACAGATACGCAGTATTTT. This chain connects TRBV27 to TRBJ2-3; D is ambiguous. The length of the CDR3 is 17 residues. CDR1 MNHEY and CDR2 SMNVEV come from the germline V gene (reference sequence). Trimming removed 0 bases at V and 0 bases at J, with 13 bases between.

The chain couples TRBV7-2 to TRBJ1-1, with 8 bases matching TRBD1. Trimming removed 5 bases from V and 10 bases from J; junction bases left unmatched: 6. Germline V gives CDR1 SGHTA, CDR2 FQGNSA. The CDR3 is 12 residues long. The chain's CDR3 is CASSPYDRGAFF. CDR3 bases: TGTGCCAGCAGCCCGTACGACAGGGGAGCTTTCTTT.

The chain joins TRBV5-1 to TRBJ1-1; D call uncertain. CDR3 length equals 14 residues. The germline CDR1 and CDR2 sequences are SGHRS and YFSETQ. Deletions cut 4 bases from V and 5 bases from J, with 15 bases between. CDR3 in amino acids: CASSGGIIRTEAFF. CDR3 DNA sequence: TGCGCCAGCAGCGGAGGGATTATCCGGACTGAAGCTTTCTTT.

CDR3 loop: CASSFNTGGVDTEAFF. As DNA, the CDR3 is TGTGCCAGCAGCTTTAACACAGGGGGCGTGGACACTGAAGCTTTCTTT. The chain couples TRBV28 to TRBJ1-1; 9 positions match TRBD1. CDR1 and CDR2 (germline): MDHEN, SYDVKM. The CDR3 consists of 16 residues. V shed 6 bases, J shed 3 bases, and the junction held 11 bases outside the gene matches. The variable domain in full, completed from reference TRBV28 and TRBJ1-1, reads DVKVTQSSRYLVKRTGEKVFLECVQDMDHENMFWYRQDPGLGLRLIYFSYDVKMKEKGDIPEGYSVSREKKERFSLILESASTNQTSMYLCASSFNTGGVDTEAFFGQGTRLTVV.

This clone was observed a single time. The rearrangement joins TRBV11-3 to TRBJ2-7, with no clear D. This CDR3 has 12 residues. CDR1 is SGHNT and CDR2 is YENEEA in the germline V gene. V lost 1 base and J 5 bases, leaving 6 bases between the germline ends. CDR3 sequence (DNA): TGTGCCAGCAGCTTAGGCGAAGACGAGCAGTACTTC. It encodes CASSLGEDEQYF.

The chain combines TRBV24-1 with TRBJ1-3; D may be TRBD1 (6 bases). Germline V lookup: CDR1 KGHDR, CDR2 SFDVKD. The CDR3 is 13 residues long. Trimming cost V 10 bases and J 2 bases, with 11 bases left between them. The CDR3 sequence: CATQGGPGNTIYF. The CDR3 region has the DNA TGTGCCACTCAAGGGGGACCTGGAAACACCATATATTTT.

The chain recombines TRBV5-1 with TRBJ1-4; a possible D gene is TRBD1 (6 bases). Germline CDR1 SGHRS, CDR2 YFSETQ. This CDR3 has 14 amino acids. V was trimmed by 0 bases and J by 5 bases, leaving 8 bases between them. The CDR3 here is CASSLGTANEKLFF. CDR3 bases: TGCGCCAGCAGCTTGGGGACAGCAAATGAAAAACTGTTTTTT.

This clone was seen more than once but under ten times. The chain employs TRBV15 and TRBJ2-6; D uncertain. V dropped 0 bases and J dropped 1 base, with 7 bases sitting between them. This CDR3 spans 16 amino acids. The V gene's germline CDR1 is LNHNV and CDR2 YYDKDF (reference sequence). The CDR3 loop reads CATSRDIGSGANVLTF. CDR3 coding DNA: TGTGCCACCAGCAGAGATATCGGTTCTGGGGCCAACGTCCTGACTTTC. Drawing the rest from reference TRBV15 and TRBJ2-6, the complete variable domain is DAMVIQNPRYQVTQFGKPVTLSCSQTLNHNVMYWYQQKSSQAPKLLFHYYDKDFNNEADTPDNFQSRRPNTSFCFLDIRSPGLGDTAMYLCATSRDIGSGANVLTFGAGSRLTVL.

V is TRBV5-1 and J is TRBJ2-2, with TRBD2 matching 12 bases. V gave up 6 bases and J gave up 6 bases; unmatched junction bases: 9. The CDR3 extends over 16 amino acids. Germline V gives CDR1 SGHRS, CDR2 YFSETQ. The chain's CDR3 is CASKTSGGTNAGELFF. In DNA form, the CDR3 reads TGCGCCAGCAAAACTAGCGGGGGGACCAACGCCGGGGAGCTGTTTTTT.

A word on this clone: At one boundary the junction diverges from the germline segment, which might be a read error. The genes are TRBV28 and TRBJ2-1; 9 bases line up with TRBD2. From germline, CDR1 is MDHEN and CDR2 SYDVKM. The CDR3 length is 13 residues. CDR3 nucleotide sequence: TGTGCCAGCAGTTCCCCCGGGACTAGCCGGTCGATCTTC. Encoded protein: CASSSPGTSRSIF.

The chain carries TRBV21-1 and TRBJ2-3; the DNA was not used to check the table's D call, TRBD2. TRBV21-1 is noted as a pseudogene. The CDR3 is 14 amino acids. This CDR3 is CASSKGIPKDTQYF. CDR3 DNA sequence: TGTGCCAGCAGCAAAGGAATTCCTAAAGATACGCAGTATTTT.

This sequence joins TRBV19 and TRBJ2-3, with 11 bases identical to TRBD1. Germline values: CDR1 LNHDA, CDR2 SQIVND (reference sequence). V dropped 8 bases and J dropped 4; count of bases not matched to a gene: 5. The CDR3 runs to 14 residues. Here the CDR3 reads CASGQGALPDTQYF. CDR3 in DNA: TGTGCCAGTGGACAGGGGGCGCTCCCAGATACGCAGTATTTT.

V gene TRBV24-1 combines with J gene TRBJ2-1; 8 bases agree with TRBD1. Per germline, CDR1 KGHDR and CDR2 SFDVKD. V was pared by 10 bases and J by 1 base, with 8 bases of the junction left unmatched. The CDR3 totals 15 residues. Here the CDR3 DNA reads TGTGCCACAGGACAGGGACGAGGATCCTACAATGAGCAGTTCTTC. This sequence encodes CATGQGRGSYNEQFF.

J is TRBJ1-5 and V is TRBV19, with 7 nucleotides matching TRBD1. J lost 1 base, V lost 5 bases, and 5 bases had no gene match. The CDR3 has 15 amino acids. CDR1 LNHDA and CDR2 SQIVND come from the germline V gene (reference sequence). The DNA for the CDR3 is TGTGCCAGTAGTCCGTGGGACAGAAGCAATCAGCCCCAGCATTTT. Protein sequence: CASSPWDRSNQPQHF.

The rearrangement joins TRBV15 to TRBJ1-2; possible D gene TRBD1, 5 bases. The germline V gene encodes CDR1 LNHNV and CDR2 YYDKDF (reference sequence). The CDR3 length is 13 residues. V was trimmed by 3 bases and J by 4 bases, leaving 9 bases between them. CDR3 residues: CATSRPGPYGYTF. In nucleotides, the CDR3 is TGTGCCACCAGCAGGCCAGGGCCCTATGGCTACACCTTC.